Included here is one TCR beta chain sequence, with context. Its specificity is not known. UMIs were included in TCR beta cDNA generated by 5'RACE template switching. From the 5' RACE reads, TCRdb lists one entry per CDR3 protein and no DNA. The sample includes 200,000 to 300,000 distinct CDR3 sequences. CDR3 length equals 15 residues. Germline V gene lookup returns CDR1 SGHTA and CDR2 FQGNSA. This record comes from a study of T cells expressing NK-cell markers. The wider study: TCR beta repertoires came from sorted CD3+CD56+NKG2C+, CD3+CD56+NKG2C- and CD3+CD56-NKG2C+ T cells.

Study findings and constraints: About six donors showed dominant NKG2C+ clonotypes comprising roughly 1.0-7.0% of their CD8+ T cells.

Sequenced: blood T cells: a sorted CD56 or NKG2C T cell subset, CD4+ or CD8+ T cells, or bulk PBMC T cells (not recorded which). The sequence was obtained from a man aged 18 to 35 in good health. The chain is built from TRBV7-2 and TRBJ2-1; the D call of TRBD1 rests on TCRdb alone, since no DNA is present to check it. CDR3 sequence reads: CASSQTGGIGNEQFF.